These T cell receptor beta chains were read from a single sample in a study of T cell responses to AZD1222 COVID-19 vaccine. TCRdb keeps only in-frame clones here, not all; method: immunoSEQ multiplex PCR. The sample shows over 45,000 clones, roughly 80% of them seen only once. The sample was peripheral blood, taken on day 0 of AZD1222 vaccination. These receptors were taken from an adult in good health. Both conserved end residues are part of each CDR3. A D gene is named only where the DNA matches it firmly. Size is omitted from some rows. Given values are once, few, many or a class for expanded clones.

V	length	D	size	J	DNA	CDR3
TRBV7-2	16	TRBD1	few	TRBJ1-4	TGTGCCAGCAGCTGGGGGAGACAGGGACCCAATGAAAAACTGTTTTTT	CASSWGRQGPNEKLFF
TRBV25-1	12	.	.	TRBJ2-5	TGTGCCAGCAGCTGGTTTCAAGAGACCCAGTACTTC	CASSWFQETQYF
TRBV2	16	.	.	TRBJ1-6	TGTGCCAGCAGAAGCAGGGGCGCCTCCTATAATTCACCCCTCCACTTT	CASRSRGASYNSPLHF
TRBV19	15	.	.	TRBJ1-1	TGTGCCAGTAGTATAGAAGGAGGGGGAGGCACTGAAGCTTTCTTT	CASSIEGGGGTEAFF
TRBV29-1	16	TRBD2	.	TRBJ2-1	TGCAGCGCACTCCCGTGGCTAGCGGGGGCCTACAATGAGCAGTTCTTC	CSALPWLAGAYNEQFF
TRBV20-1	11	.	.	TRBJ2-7	TGCAGTGCTAGAGATCGGTCGGGGCAGTACTTC	CSARDRSGQYF
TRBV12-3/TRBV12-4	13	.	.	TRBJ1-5	TGTGCCAGCAGCATACAGGGAGATCAGCCCCAGCATTTT	CASSIQGDQPQHF
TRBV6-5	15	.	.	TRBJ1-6	TGTGCCAGCATACAGGTTACTGGTTATAATTCACCCCTCCACTTT	CASIQVTGYNSPLHF
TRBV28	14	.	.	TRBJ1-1	TGTGCCAGCAGTTGGGGAGGTAGGGGTACTGAAGCTTTCTTT	CASSWGGRGTEAFF
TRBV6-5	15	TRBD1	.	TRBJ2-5	TGTGCCAGCAGCCCCGACAGGGGGCGAGGGGAGACCCAGTACTTC	CASSPDRGRGETQYF
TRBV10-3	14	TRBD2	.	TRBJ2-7	TGTGCCATCAGAGGACTAGCGGGAACCTACGAGCAGTACTTC	CAIRGLAGTYEQYF
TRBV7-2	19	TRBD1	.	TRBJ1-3	TGTGCCAGCAGCTTAGTAACAGGGGCAGGTTGGCGGTCTGGAAACACCATATATTTT	CASSLVTGAGWRSGNTIYF
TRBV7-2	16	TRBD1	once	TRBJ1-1	TGTGCCAGCAGCTTCACTCTAGACAGGGGGATCACTGAAGCTTTCTTT	CASSFTLDRGITEAFF
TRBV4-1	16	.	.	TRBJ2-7	TGCGCCAGCAGCCAAGAAGCCCCCGGGTCCACCGGTGAGCAGTACTTC	CASSQEAPGSTGEQYF
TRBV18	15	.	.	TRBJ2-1	TGTGCCAGCTCACCGCCGGGACCTTACCACGAAGAGCAGTTCTTC	CASSPPGPYHEEQFF
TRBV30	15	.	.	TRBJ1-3	TGTGCCTGGGCAGGTTCACAGGGAGGTGGAAACACCATATATTTT	CAWAGSQGGGNTIYF
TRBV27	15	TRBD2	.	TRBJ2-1	TGTGCCAGCAGTAGACCTAGCGGGACCTACAATGAGCAGTTCTTC	CASSRPSGTYNEQFF
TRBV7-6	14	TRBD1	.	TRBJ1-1	TGTGCCAGCAGCCCGAGGGGGCGAGGCACTGAAGCTTTCTTT	CASSPRGRGTEAFF
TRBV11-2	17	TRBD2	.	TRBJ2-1	TGTGCCAGCAGCTTATGGGGTTACACGGGAGGCTCCAATGAGCAGTTCTTC	CASSLWGYTGGSNEQFF
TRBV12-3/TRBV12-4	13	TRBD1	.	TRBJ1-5	TGTGCCAGCAGCCCACAGGGGAATCAGCCCCAGCATTTT	CASSPQGNQPQHF
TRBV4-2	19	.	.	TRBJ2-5	TGTGCCAGCAGCCTTGGGTCTCTTCTGGGCAAGGCACCTCAAGAGACCCAGTACTTC	CASSLGSLLGKAPQETQYF
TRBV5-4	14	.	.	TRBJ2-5	TGTGCCAGCAGCTTGCAGAGCCTTGGAGAGACCCAGTACTTC	CASSLQSLGETQYF
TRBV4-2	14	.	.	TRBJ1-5	TGTGCCAGCAGCCAAGGTTCCGGGTACCAGCCCCAGCATTTT	CASSQGSGYQPQHF
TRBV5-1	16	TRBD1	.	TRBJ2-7	TGCGCCAGCAGCCTAGACGGGACAGCCTTCGCCTACGAGCAGTACTTC	CASSLDGTAFAYEQYF
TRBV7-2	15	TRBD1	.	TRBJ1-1	TGTGCCAGCAGCTTAGAGCTGCGACAGGGAACTGAAGCTTTCTTT	CASSLELRQGTEAFF
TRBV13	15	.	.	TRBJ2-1	TGTGCCAGCAGCCAAGGTCAAGGACGGTACAATGAGCAGTTCTTC	CASSQGQGRYNEQFF
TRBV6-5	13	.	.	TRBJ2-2	TGTGCCACCCCTGACGGGAACACCGGGGAGCTGTTTTTT	CATPDGNTGELFF
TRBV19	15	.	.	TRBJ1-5	TGTGCCAGTAGTATTAGCTTGGGGTCGGGTCAGCCCCAGCATTTT	CASSISLGSGQPQHF
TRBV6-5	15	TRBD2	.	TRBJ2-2	TGTGCCAGCAGGAGGGAGGGCCGGGACACCGGGGAGCTGTTTTTT	CASRREGRDTGELFF
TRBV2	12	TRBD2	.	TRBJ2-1	TGTGCCAGCTCCCGGGGAGGGGATGAGCAGTTCTTC	CASSRGGDEQFF
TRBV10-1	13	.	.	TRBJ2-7	TGCGCCAGCAGTGAGTCGGCAGGCTACGAGCAGTACTTC	CASSESAGYEQYF
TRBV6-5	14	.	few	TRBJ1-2	TGTGCCAGCAGTTACTCGTATCAGGCCTATGGCTACACCTTC	CASSYSYQAYGYTF
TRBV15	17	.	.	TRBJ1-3	TGTGCCACCAGCAGAGATAAGGGCAGGGGTGATGGAAACACCATATATTTT	CATSRDKGRGDGNTIYF
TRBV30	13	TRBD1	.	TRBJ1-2	TGTGCCTGTCCCGGGACAGGGAACTATGGCTACACCTTC	CACPGTGNYGYTF
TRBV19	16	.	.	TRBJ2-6	TGTGCCAGTAGGTTTGGAGGGGGGAGCGGGGCCAACGTCCTGACTTTC	CASRFGGGSGANVLTF
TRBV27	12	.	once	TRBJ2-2	TGTGCCAGCAGGGGTTGGACCGGGGAGCTGTTTTTT	CASRGWTGELFF
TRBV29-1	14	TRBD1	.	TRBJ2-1	TGCAGCGTTGCAGACAGGGGGGATTACAATGAGCAGTTCTTC	CSVADRGDYNEQFF
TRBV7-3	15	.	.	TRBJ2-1	TGTGCCAGCAGCCGACAGGGAGGCTCCTACAATGAGCAGTTCTTC	CASSRQGGSYNEQFF
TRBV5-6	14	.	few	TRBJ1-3	TGTGCCAGCAGCTCTAGGGCTGCTGGAAACACCATATATTTT	CASSSRAAGNTIYF
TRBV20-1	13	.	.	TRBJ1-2	TGCAGTGCTAGTACAGGTCAAAACTATGGCTACACCTTC	CSASTGQNYGYTF
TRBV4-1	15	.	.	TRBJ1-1	TGCGCCAGCAGCCAAAATGACGGGGGGAACACTGAAGCTTTCTTT	CASSQNDGGNTEAFF
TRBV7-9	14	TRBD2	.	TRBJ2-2	TGTGCCAGCAGCTTAGTAGCGGGAAGCGGGGAGCTGTTTTTT	CASSLVAGSGELFF
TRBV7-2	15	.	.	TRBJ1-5	TGTGCCAGCAGCTTAAGTTTTGATCCGAATCAGCCCCAGCATTTT	CASSLSFDPNQPQHF